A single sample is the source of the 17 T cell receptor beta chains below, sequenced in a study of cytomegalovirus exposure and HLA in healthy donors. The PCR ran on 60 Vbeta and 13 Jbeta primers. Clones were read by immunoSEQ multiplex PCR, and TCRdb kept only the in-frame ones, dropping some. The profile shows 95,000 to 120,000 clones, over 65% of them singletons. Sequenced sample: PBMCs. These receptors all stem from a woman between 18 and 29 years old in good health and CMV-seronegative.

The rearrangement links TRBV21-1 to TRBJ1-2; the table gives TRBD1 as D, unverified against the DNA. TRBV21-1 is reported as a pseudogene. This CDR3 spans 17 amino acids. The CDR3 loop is CASTPPGGARSSNGYTF. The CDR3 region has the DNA TGTGCCAGCACCCCCCCAGGTGGGGCAAGGAGCAGTAATGGCTACACCTTC.

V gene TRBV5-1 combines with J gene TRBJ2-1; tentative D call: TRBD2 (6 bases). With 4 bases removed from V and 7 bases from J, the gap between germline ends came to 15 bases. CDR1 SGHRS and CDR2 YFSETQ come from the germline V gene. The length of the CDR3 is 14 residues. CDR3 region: CASSLTIAANEQFF. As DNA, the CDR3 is TGCGCCAGCAGCCTCACTATAGCGGCTAATGAGCAGTTCTTC.

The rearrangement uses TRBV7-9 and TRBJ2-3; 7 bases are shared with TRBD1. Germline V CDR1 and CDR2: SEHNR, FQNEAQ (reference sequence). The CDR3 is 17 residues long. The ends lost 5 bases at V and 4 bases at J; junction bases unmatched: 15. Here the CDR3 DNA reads TGTGCCAGCAGCCAGGGGTTGAACAGGGGCATGGCAGATACGCAGTATTTT. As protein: CASSQGLNRGMADTQYF.

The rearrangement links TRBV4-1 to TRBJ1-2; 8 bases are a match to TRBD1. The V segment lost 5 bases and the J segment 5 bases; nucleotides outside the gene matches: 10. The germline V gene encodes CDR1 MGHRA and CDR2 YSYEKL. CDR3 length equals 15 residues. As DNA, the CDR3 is TGCGCCAGCAGCGCAAGACAGGGGCAGTTTTATGGCTACACCTTC. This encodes CASSARQGQFYGYTF.

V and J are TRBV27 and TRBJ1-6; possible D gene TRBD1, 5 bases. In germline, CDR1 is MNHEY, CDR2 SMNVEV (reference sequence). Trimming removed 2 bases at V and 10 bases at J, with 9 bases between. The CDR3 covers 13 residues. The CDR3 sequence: CASSLSRVSPLHF. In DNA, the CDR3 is TGTGCCAGCAGTTTAAGCAGGGTGTCACCCCTCCACTTT.

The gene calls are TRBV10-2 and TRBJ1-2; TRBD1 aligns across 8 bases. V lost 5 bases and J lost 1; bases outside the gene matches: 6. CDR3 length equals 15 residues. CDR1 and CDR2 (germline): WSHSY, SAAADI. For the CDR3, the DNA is TGCGCCAGCAGTCCAGGGACAGGCGATAACTATGGCTACACCTTC. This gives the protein CASSPGTGDNYGYTF.

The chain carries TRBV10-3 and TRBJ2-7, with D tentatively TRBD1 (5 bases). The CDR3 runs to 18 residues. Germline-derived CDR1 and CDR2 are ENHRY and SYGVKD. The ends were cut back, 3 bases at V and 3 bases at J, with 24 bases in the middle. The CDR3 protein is CAISDSETLDSHYYEQYF. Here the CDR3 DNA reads TGTGCCATCAGTGATTCCGAGACCCTTGACAGCCACTACTACGAGCAGTACTTC.

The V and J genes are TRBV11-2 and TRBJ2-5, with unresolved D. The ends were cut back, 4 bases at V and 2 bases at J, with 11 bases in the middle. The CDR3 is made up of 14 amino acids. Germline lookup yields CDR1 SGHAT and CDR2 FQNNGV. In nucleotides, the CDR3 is TGTGCCAGCAGCTCGCCCTACCCACAAGAGACCCAGTACTTC. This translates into CASSSPYPQETQYF.

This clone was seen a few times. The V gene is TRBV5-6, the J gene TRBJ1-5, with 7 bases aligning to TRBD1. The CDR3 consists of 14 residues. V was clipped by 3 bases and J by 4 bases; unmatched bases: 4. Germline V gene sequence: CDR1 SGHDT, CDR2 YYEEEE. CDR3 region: CASSSGQHNQPQHF. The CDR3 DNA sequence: TGTGCCAGCAGCTCGGGACAGCATAATCAGCCCCAGCATTTT.

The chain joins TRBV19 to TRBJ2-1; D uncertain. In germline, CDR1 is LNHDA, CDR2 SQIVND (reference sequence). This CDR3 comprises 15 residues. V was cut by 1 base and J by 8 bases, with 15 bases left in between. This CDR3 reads CASSIGRGSSDEQFF. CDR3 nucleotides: TGTGCCAGTAGTATAGGTCGAGGTTCATCGGATGAGCAGTTCTTC.

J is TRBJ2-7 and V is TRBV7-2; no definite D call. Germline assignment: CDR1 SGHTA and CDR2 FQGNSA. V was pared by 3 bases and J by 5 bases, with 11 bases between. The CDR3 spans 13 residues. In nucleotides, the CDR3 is TGTGCCAGCAGCTTTGATCGGGTGGACGAGCAGTACTTC. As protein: CASSFDRVDEQYF.

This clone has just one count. CDR3 sequence reads: CASSLEGSANTEAFF. The DNA of the CDR3 is TGCGCCAGCAGCTTGGAAGGGAGCGCGAACACTGAAGCTTTCTTT. The V gene is TRBV5-1, the J gene TRBJ1-1; unclear D gene. CDR1 and CDR2 (germline): SGHRS, YFSETQ. Trimming stripped 0 bases from V and 1 base from J, with 10 bases between. The CDR3 is 15 residues long.

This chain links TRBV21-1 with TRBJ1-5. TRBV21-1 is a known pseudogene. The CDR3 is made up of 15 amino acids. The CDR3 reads CASSKVPPGGQPQHF. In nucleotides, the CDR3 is TGTGCCAGCAGCAAAGTCCCCCCGGGGGGTCAGCCCCAGCATTTT.

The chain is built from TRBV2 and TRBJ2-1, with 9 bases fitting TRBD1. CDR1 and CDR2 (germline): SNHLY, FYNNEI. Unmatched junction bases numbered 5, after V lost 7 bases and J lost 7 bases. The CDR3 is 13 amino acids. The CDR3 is CASTGTGLNEQFF. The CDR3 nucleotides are TGTGCCAGCACCGGGACAGGGTTAAATGAGCAGTTCTTC.

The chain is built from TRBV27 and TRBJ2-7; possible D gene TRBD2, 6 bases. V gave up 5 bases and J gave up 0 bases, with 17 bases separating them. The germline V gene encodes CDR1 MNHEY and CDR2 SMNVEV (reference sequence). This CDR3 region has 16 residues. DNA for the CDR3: TGTGCCAGCAGTCCCCAGGGCGGGATTGACTCCTACGAGCAGTACTTC. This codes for CASSPQGGIDSYEQYF.

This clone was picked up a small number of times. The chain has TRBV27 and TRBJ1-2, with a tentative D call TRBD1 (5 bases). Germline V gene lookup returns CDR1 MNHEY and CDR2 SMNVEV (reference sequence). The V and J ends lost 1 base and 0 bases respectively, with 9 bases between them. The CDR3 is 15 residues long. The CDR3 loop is CASSLLATANYGYTF. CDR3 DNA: TGTGCCAGCAGTTTATTGGCGACAGCTAACTATGGCTACACCTTC.

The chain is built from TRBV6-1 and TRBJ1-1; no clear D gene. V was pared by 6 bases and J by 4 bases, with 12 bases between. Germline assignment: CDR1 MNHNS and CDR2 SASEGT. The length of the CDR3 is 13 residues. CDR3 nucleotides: TGTGCCAGCAGCGGAGGCCCCATCACTGAAGCTTTCTTT. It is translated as CASSGGPITEAFF.